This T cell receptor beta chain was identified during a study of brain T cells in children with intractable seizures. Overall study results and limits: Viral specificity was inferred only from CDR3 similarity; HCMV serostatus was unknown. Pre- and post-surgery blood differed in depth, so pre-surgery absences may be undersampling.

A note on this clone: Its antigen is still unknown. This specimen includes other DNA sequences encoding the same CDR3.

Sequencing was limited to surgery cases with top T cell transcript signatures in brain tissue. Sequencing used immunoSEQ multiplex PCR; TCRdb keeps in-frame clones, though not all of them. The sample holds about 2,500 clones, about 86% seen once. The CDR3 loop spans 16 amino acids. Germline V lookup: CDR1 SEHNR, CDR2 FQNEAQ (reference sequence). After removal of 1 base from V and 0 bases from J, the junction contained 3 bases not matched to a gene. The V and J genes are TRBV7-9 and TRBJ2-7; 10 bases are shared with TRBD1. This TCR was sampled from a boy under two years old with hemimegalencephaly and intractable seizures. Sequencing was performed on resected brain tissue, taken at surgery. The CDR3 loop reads CASSLGGQGSSYEQYF. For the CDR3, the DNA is TGTGCCAGCAGCTTAGGGGGACAGGGGAGCTCCTACGAGCAGTACTTC. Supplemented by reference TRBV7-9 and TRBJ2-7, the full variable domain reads DTGVSQNPRHKITKRGQNVTFRCDPISEHNRLYWYRQTLGQGPEFLTYFQNEAQLEKSRLLSDRFSAERPKGSFSTLEIQRTEQGDSAMYLCASSLGGQGSSYEQYFGPGTRLTVT.